Presented here are 3 T cell receptor beta chains from one specimen sequenced in a study of cytomegalovirus exposure and HLA in healthy donors. The PCR contained 60 Vbeta and 13 Jbeta primers. Only in-frame clones appear in the TCRdb table, and some are missing; sequencing was by immunoSEQ multiplex PCR. Among approximately 210,000 clones listed, around 82% were seen once. The sequenced material came from PBMCs. These receptors all stem from a man younger than 30 in good health and CMV-seronegative.

This chain joins TRBV4-1 and TRBJ2-5, with D possibly TRBD2 on 6 matching bases. Trimming took off 2 bases at V and 1 base at J, with 8 bases between the two ends. Germline V CDR1 and CDR2: MGHRA, YSYEKL. The CDR3 loop spans 14 amino acids. The CDR3 coding sequence is TGCGCCAGCAGCCAAAGGACTACCCAAGAGACCCAGTACTTC. Translating it yields CASSQRTTQETQYF.

This clone was found a few times. Other DNA sequences in the same sample also yield this CDR3. The J gene is TRBJ1-4, the V gene TRBV5-1; D unresolved. This CDR3 contains 14 residues. The germline gives CDR1 SGHRS, CDR2 YFSETQ. V gave up 2 bases and J gave up 4 bases, with 9 bases separating them. The CDR3 nucleotides are TGCGCCAGCAGCTTAGGCCGGGGTAATGAAAAACTGTTTTTT. Protein: CASSLGRGNEKLFF.

The gene calls are TRBV21-1 and TRBJ1-4. TRBV21-1 is marked as a pseudogene. The CDR3 has 14 amino acids. The CDR3 reads CASSKVEGAGKLFF. DNA for the CDR3: TGTGCCAGCAGCAAAGTCGAAGGAGCGGGCAAACTGTTTTTT.